This entry lists 28 T cell receptor beta chains sequenced from one sample in a study of blood T cells in healthy people across ages. Alongside a J-beta primer mix, a sample-barcoded 5' primer served in a second PCR lasting about 6 to 11 cycles. MiXCR was run by TCRdb on the 5' RACE reads, yielding one entry per CDR3 protein. The sample has approximately 960,000 distinct CDR3 sequences, almost 30% seen once. This sample also belongs to another study, concerning T cells of mothers and their children.

Sequenced input: blood. The receptors were sampled from a woman in her thirties or forties in good health.

This clonotype was seen a few times. V and J are TRBV2 and TRBJ1-1; 9 nucleotides align to TRBD1. Trimming removed 5 bases from V and 5 bases from J; junction bases left unmatched: 6. CDR3 length equals 14 residues. Germline V gene sequence: CDR1 SNHLY, CDR2 FYNNEI. The CDR3: CASSTTGGRTEAFF. The CDR3 nucleotides are TGTGCCAGCAGTACGACAGGGGGAAGGACTGAAGCTTTCTTT.

The chain recombines TRBV29-1 with TRBJ1-1; TRBD1 matches 8 bases. The CDR3 sequence is 15 residues long. Germline trimming cut 6 bases from V and 6 bases from J; bases unmatched to any gene: 15. Germline V CDR1 and CDR2: SQVTM, ANQGSEA. The DNA for the CDR3 is TGCAGCGTGGCGGACAGGGATACCTCTCTCCCTGAAGCTTTCTTT. Its translation is CSVADRDTSLPEAFF. The full variable domain, its missing parts supplied by reference TRBV29-1 and TRBJ1-1, is SAVISQKPSRDICQRGTSLTIQCQVDSQVTMMFWYRQQPGQSLTLIATANQGSEATYESGFVIDKFPISRPNLTFSTLTVSNMSPEDSSIYLCSVADRDTSLPEAFFGQGTRLTVV.

The chain is built from TRBV4-2 and TRBJ1-5, with TRBD1 matching 9 bases. The CDR3 extends over 18 amino acids. Losses at the gene ends were 0 bases for V and 7 bases for J; bases not matched to a gene: 13. Germline CDR1 LGHNA, CDR2 YNFKEQ. The CDR3: CASSQDASGDRENQPQHF. CDR3 DNA sequence: TGTGCCAGCAGCCAAGATGCCAGCGGGGACAGGGAAAACCAGCCCCAGCATTTT.

This clonotype was recorded at least ten times. This sequence joins TRBV7-9 and TRBJ2-4; 10 positions match TRBD1. J gave up 0 bases and V 0 bases, and 5 bases lay outside the gene matches. The CDR3 sequence is 18 residues long. Germline-derived CDR1 and CDR2 are SEHNR and FQNEAQ (reference sequence). In nucleotides, the CDR3 is TGTGCCAGCAGCTTAGCCCTGACAGGGGGCCGAGCCAAAAACATTCAGTACTTC. Its protein is CASSLALTGGRAKNIQYF.

The chain recombines TRBV20-1 with TRBJ1-5; possible D gene TRBD1, 6 bases. The V gene lost 2 bases and the J gene lost 5 bases, with 13 bases spanning the gap. The CDR3 loop spans 14 amino acids. Germline V gene lookup returns CDR1 DFQATT and CDR2 SNEGSKA (reference sequence). The DNA for the CDR3 is TGCAGTGCTAGATGGCAGGGGCAGGATCAGCCCCAGCATTTT. Amino acid sequence: CSARWQGQDQPQHF.

The rearrangement joins TRBV12-3 or TRBV12-4 to TRBJ2-1; possibly TRBD1 or TRBD2 for D (5 bases each). V lost 0 bases, J lost 0 bases, and 15 bases lay in between. The CDR3 loop spans 18 amino acids. The CDR3 bases are TGTGCCAGCAGTTTAGCGCGTGGCCGGGGCGGCTCCTACAATGAGCAGTTCTTC. Translation: CASSLARGRGGSYNEQFF.

This clonotype was detected ten times or more. The chain uses TRBV6-4 and TRBJ2-3, with 11 positions matching TRBD2. CDR3 length equals 14 residues. The ends lost 3 bases at V and 4 bases at J; junction bases unmatched: 0. CDR1 MRHNA and CDR2 SNTAGT come from the germline V gene. CDR3 sequence (DNA): TGTGCCAGCAGTGAGACTAGCGGGGCAGATACGCAGTATTTT. Encoded protein: CASSETSGADTQYF.

At least ten counts were recorded for this clonotype. This chain connects TRBV28 to TRBJ2-1, with D perhaps given as TRBD1 or TRBD2 (6 bases each). Trimming stripped 3 bases from V and 4 bases from J, with 16 bases between. Germline V gives CDR1 MDHEN, CDR2 SYDVKM. The length of the CDR3 is 16 residues. The CDR3 protein is CASSLGTGGPYNEQFF. The CDR3 DNA is TGTGCCAGCAGTTTGGGGACCGGGGGCCCTTACAATGAGCAGTTCTTC. The complete variable domain, with remaining parts taken from reference TRBV28 and TRBJ2-1, reads DVKVTQSSRYLVKRTGEKVFLECVQDMDHENMFWYRQDPGLGLRLIYFSYDVKMKEKGDIPEGYSVSREKKERFSLILESASTNQTSMYLCASSLGTGGPYNEQFFGPGTRLTVL.

The sample holds one count of this clonotype. This chain connects TRBV20-1 to TRBJ2-1; 10 positions agree with TRBD2. This CDR3 is 12 amino acids long. The ends lost 8 bases at V and 7 bases at J; junction bases unmatched: 5. From germline, CDR1 is DFQATT and CDR2 SNEGSKA (reference sequence). The CDR3 region is CSSQRGGNEQFF. The DNA for the CDR3 is TGCAGTTCTCAGCGGGGGGGGAATGAGCAGTTCTTC.

This clonotype was seen repeatedly, ten times or more. The rearrangement uses TRBV7-2 and TRBJ2-4; D is unclear. The CDR3 length is 14 residues. Trimming took off 5 bases at V and 3 bases at J, with 11 bases between the two ends. From germline, CDR1 is SGHTA and CDR2 FQGNSA. The CDR3 loop reads CASSLRLGKNIQYF. Written as DNA, the CDR3 is TGTGCCAGCAGCCTACGGTTAGGCAAAAACATTCAGTACTTC. The full variable domain, rest sourced from reference TRBV7-2 and TRBJ2-4, is GAGVSQSPSNKVTEKGKDVELRCDPISGHTALYWYRQSLGQGLEFLIYFQGNSAPDKSGLPSDRFSAERTGGSVSTLTIQRTQQEDSAVYLCASSLRLGKNIQYFGAGTRLSVL.

This clonotype has a count of ten or more. The V call is TRBV28, the J call TRBJ2-7; TRBD2 matches at 9 bases. The CDR3 length is 17 residues. The V gene's germline CDR1 is MDHEN and CDR2 SYDVKM. With 2 bases clipped from V and 5 bases from J, the junction kept 13 bases outside the gene matches. The chain's CDR3 is CASSLVPSAGGLHEQYF. CDR3 sequence (DNA): TGTGCCAGCAGTTTAGTCCCCTCAGCGGGGGGCCTCCACGAGCAGTACTTC.

Many counts were recorded for this clonotype. This sequence joins TRBV10-3 and TRBJ2-7; D tentatively reads TRBD1 or TRBD2 (5 bases each). This CDR3 spans 16 amino acids. The V and J ends lost 2 bases and 0 bases respectively, with 14 bases between them. Germline CDR1 ENHRY, CDR2 SYGVKD. In nucleotides, the CDR3 is TGTGCCATCAGTGAGGGGGACCCGACGGACTCCTACGAGCAGTACTTC. Protein sequence: CAISEGDPTDSYEQYF.

The gene calls are TRBV5-6 and TRBJ2-4; D is possibly TRBD1 (5 bases). Near its end, the DNA agrees better with TRBJ2-5, so the J call may be wrong. From germline, CDR1 is SGHDT and CDR2 YYEEEE. The CDR3 extends over 13 amino acids. The CDR3 DNA reads as TGTGCCAGCATCCTTGTAGGGGAAGAGACCCAGTACTTC. It codes for CASILVGEETQYF.

The table lists this clonotype with a few counts. CDR3 amino acids: CASSQVTRGPFEQYF. The CDR3 DNA sequence: TGTGCCAGCAGCCAAGTGACCAGGGGGCCTTTCGAGCAGTACTTC. This chain uses TRBV14 with TRBJ2-7, with 8 nucleotides matching TRBD1. Unmatched junction bases numbered 8, after V lost 1 base and J lost 6 bases. The CDR3 is made up of 15 amino acids. Germline V CDR1 and CDR2: SGHDN, FVKESK.

This clonotype was detected ten times or more. J is TRBJ2-7 and V is TRBV7-2; D possibly corresponds to TRBD1 (6 bases). V lost 5 bases and J lost 2, with 13 bases in between. Germline assignment: CDR1 SGHTA and CDR2 FQGNSA. The CDR3 contains 14 residues. The CDR3 is CASSTQGPAYEQYF. CDR3 DNA sequence: TGTGCCAGCAGCACACAGGGACCCGCCTACGAGCAGTACTTC.

The V gene is TRBV20-1, the J gene TRBJ2-5, with 13 bases that match TRBD2. CDR3 length: 14 residues. The trim removed 6 bases at V and 4 bases at J, leaving 5 bases unmatched. Germline loops: CDR1 DFQATT, CDR2 SNEGSKA (reference sequence). The CDR3 is CSATRTSGGETQYF. In DNA form, the CDR3 reads TGCAGTGCCACTAGGACTAGCGGGGGAGAGACCCAGTACTTC.

The chain links TRBV5-1 to TRBJ2-7, with TRBD1 identical over 7 bases. V lost 1 base and J lost 3; bases outside the gene matches: 7. The germline CDR1 and CDR2 sequences are SGHRS and YFSETQ. This CDR3 has 15 amino acids. The CDR3 nucleotides read TGCGCCAGCAGCTTGCATGGTGCAGGGGGCTACGAGCAGTACTTC. It encodes CASSLHGAGGYEQYF.

Details on this clonotype: A much bigger clone sits one base away, suggesting this may be a read error. This sequence joins TRBV20-1 and TRBJ2-1; 7 nucleotides line up with TRBD2. Germline V gene data show CDR1 as DFQATT and CDR2 as SNEGSKA (reference sequence). The CDR3 length is 16 residues. V was clipped by 6 bases and J by 1 base; unmatched bases: 12. CDR3 nucleotides: TGCAGTGCCTTGGGACCAGCGGGAAAATCCTACAATGAGCAGTTCTTC. Translated, it gives CSALGPAGKSYNEQFF.

This clonotype was recorded many times. This chain links TRBV2 with TRBJ2-1; TRBD2 agrees at 11 bases. Germline CDR1 reads SNHLY; CDR2 reads FYNNEI. The trim removed 3 bases at V and 4 bases at J, leaving 14 bases unmatched. CDR3 size: 19 residues. For the CDR3, the DNA is TGTGCCAGCAGTGAGACCCCTAGCGGGGGGCTTCGGAAGTACAATGAGCAGTTCTTC. This translates into CASSETPSGGLRKYNEQFF.

The chain uses TRBV9 and TRBJ2-5; the D gene is possibly TRBD1 (6 bases). Germline V gene sequence: CDR1 SGDLS, CDR2 YYNGEE. The CDR3 has 17 residues. With 0 bases removed from V and 4 bases from J, the gap between germline ends came to 19 bases. DNA for the CDR3: TGTGCCAGCAGCGTAGTCCCCTTGACAGGTGTCGGAGAGACCCAGTACTTC. Translated: CASSVVPLTGVGETQYF.

In this sample, this clonotype turned up a few times. The chain is built from TRBV7-2 and TRBJ2-5, with 8 bases matching TRBD2. Germline CDR1 SGHTA, CDR2 FQGNSA. The CDR3 runs to 14 residues. V was pared by 2 bases and J by 5 bases, with 4 bases of the junction left unmatched. The CDR3 sequence: CASSLFGGGETQYF. DNA for the CDR3: TGTGCCAGCAGCTTATTCGGGGGGGGGGAGACCCAGTACTTC.

CDR3 in amino acids: CASSPPGQGGNEQFF. As DNA, the CDR3 is TGTGCCAGCTCACCACCGGGACAGGGGGGCAATGAGCAGTTCTTC. The chain has TRBV18 and TRBJ2-1; 11 bases match TRBD1. V trimming: 0 bases; J trimming: 6 bases; junction bases outside the gene matches: 1. From germline, CDR1 is KGHSH and CDR2 LQKENI. The CDR3 covers 15 residues.

V gene TRBV13 combines with J gene TRBJ2-3; perhaps TRBD1 as D (6 bases). The CDR3 consists of 16 residues. The germline V gene has CDR1 PRHDT and CDR2 FYEKMQ (reference sequence). The V end lost 0 bases, the J end lost 10 bases, and 20 bases lay between the germline ends. The CDR3 loop is CASSLGPRDIPEAQYF. DNA of the CDR3: TGTGCCAGCAGCTTAGGCCCAAGGGACATCCCAGAGGCGCAGTATTTT.

This clonotype appeared a few times. The J gene is TRBJ1-4, the V gene TRBV29-1, with a tentative D call TRBD1 (6 bases). Germline V gene data show CDR1 as SQVTM and CDR2 as ANQGSEA. The CDR3 loop spans 15 amino acids. V dropped 3 bases and J dropped 7 bases, with 18 bases sitting between them. CDR3 sequence reads: CSVEWLRGASEKLFF. The CDR3 DNA reads TGCAGCGTTGAGTGGCTCCGGGGGGCTTCTGAAAAACTGTTTTTT.

This clonotype has only a few counts. The chain carries TRBV6-6 and TRBJ1-5; 10 bases align to TRBD1. Losses at the gene ends were 2 bases for V and 4 bases for J; bases not matched to a gene: 2. Per germline, CDR1 MNHNY and CDR2 SVGAGI (reference sequence). The CDR3 loop spans 15 amino acids. Here the CDR3 reads CASSYAGQGNQPQHF. CDR3 nucleotide sequence: TGTGCCAGCAGTTACGCGGGACAGGGGAATCAGCCCCAGCATTTT.

The chain joins TRBV30 to TRBJ1-1; D is undetermined. CDR3 length: 13 amino acids. V lost 0 bases and J lost 3, with 8 bases in between. Germline V lookup: CDR1 GTSNPN, CDR2 SVGIG (reference sequence). CDR3 loop: CAWSVTSDTEAFF. For the CDR3, the DNA is TGTGCCTGGAGTGTTACTTCGGACACTGAAGCTTTCTTT.

This clonotype was observed at least ten times. This chain joins TRBV29-1 and TRBJ1-1, with D possibly TRBD1 on 5 matching bases. V dropped 0 bases and J dropped 0 bases, with 14 bases sitting between them. The CDR3 spans 16 residues. Germline V gene lookup returns CDR1 SQVTM and CDR2 ANQGSEA. CDR3 sequence (DNA): TGCAGCGTTGAAGATAATACGAGGGGCCTGAACACTGAAGCTTTCTTT. Translating gives CSVEDNTRGLNTEAFF.

This clonotype was seen only a few times. The chain carries TRBV5-7 and TRBJ2-3; D is undetermined. TRBV5-7 is assigned to the ORF class and has an uncertain function. V lost 4 bases and J lost 4, with 13 bases in between. The CDR3 is made up of 14 amino acids. The CDR3 spells CASSPGFRADTQYF. The DNA of the CDR3 is TGTGCCAGCAGCCCGGGCTTTAGGGCAGATACGCAGTATTTT.